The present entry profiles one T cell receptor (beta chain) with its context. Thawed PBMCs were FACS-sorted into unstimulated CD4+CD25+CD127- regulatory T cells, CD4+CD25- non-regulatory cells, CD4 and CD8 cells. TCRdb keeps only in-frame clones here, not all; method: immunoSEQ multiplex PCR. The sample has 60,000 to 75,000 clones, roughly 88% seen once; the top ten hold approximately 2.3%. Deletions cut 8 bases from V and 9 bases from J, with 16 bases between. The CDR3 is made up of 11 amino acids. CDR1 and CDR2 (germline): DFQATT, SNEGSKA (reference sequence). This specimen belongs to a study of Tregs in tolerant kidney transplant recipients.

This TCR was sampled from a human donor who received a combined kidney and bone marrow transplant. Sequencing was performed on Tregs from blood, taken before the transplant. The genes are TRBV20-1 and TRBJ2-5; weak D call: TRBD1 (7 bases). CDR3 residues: CSSNRGGAQYF. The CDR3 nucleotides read TGCAGTTCCAACAGGGGCGGGGCCCAGTACTTC.